This TCR beta chain was obtained from a study of T cells in Graves' hyperthyroidism and ophthalmopathy. RNA transcripts gave rise to amplified TCR beta CDR3 regions. First-round RT-PCR with HTBI primers amplified the TCR CDR3 region. In TCRdb, the multiplex PCR reads were re-called with MiXCR into one record per CDR3 protein. The data show approximately 560,000 distinct CDR3 sequences, 15% to 19% seen once. V gave up 3 bases and J gave up 2 bases; unmatched junction bases: 5. The CDR3 loop spans 15 amino acids. CDR1 and CDR2 from the germline V gene are SGHTA and FQGNSA. This clonotype was detected ten times or more.

This chain links TRBV7-2 with TRBJ2-3, with 7 positions matching TRBD2. The sequence derives from a woman aged 25-40 years with Graves' hyperthyroidism. Sequencing used blood. The CDR3 DNA reads TGTGCCAGCAGCTTGACTAGCTCATACACAGATACGCAGTATTTT. Translated: CASSLTSSYTDTQYF.